This T cell receptor (beta chain) originates from a study of coeliac disease. Study details: Coeliac patients had active, refractory type I, or gluten-free-diet-controlled disease.

Clones were sequenced by immunoSEQ multiplex PCR, and TCRdb holds only the in-frame ones, with some missing. The repertoire holds about 5,000 clones, with around three quarters as singletons. Study-wide points: TRB repertoires were largely private, with most amino acid sequences found in only one sample. Lower clonality than controls marked TRB and TRG repertoires from active celiac intraepithelial and lamina propria samples.

This clone was found a few times. Its specificity is not known. The germline V gene encodes CDR1 SGHTA and CDR2 FQGTGA. Trimming removed 0 bases at V and 3 bases at J, with 12 bases between. The CDR3 covers 15 residues. Input material: lymphocytes from the gut lamina propria. This TCR derives from a man younger than 35 with celiac disease on a gluten-free diet. V usage is TRBV7-3 and J usage is TRBJ2-7; TRBD1 might be the D (6 bases). This chain's CDR3 is CASSLTAGVSYEQYF. CDR3 in DNA: TGTGCCAGCAGCTTAACCGCAGGGGTAAGCTACGAGCAGTACTTC.